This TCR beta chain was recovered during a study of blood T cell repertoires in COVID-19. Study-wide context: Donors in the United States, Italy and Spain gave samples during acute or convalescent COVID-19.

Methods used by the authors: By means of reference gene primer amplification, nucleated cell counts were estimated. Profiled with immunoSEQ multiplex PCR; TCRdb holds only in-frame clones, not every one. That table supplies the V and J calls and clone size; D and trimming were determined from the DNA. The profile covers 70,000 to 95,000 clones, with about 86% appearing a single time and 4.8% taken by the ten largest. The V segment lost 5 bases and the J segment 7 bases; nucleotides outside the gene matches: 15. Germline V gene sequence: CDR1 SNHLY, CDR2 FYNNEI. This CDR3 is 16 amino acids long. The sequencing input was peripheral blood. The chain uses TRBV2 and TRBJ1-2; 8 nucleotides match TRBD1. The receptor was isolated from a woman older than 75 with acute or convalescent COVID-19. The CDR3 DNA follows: TGTGCCAGCAGTCAAATATCGACAGGGGCGGGTGGTGGCTACACCTTC. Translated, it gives CASSQISTGAGGGYTF.